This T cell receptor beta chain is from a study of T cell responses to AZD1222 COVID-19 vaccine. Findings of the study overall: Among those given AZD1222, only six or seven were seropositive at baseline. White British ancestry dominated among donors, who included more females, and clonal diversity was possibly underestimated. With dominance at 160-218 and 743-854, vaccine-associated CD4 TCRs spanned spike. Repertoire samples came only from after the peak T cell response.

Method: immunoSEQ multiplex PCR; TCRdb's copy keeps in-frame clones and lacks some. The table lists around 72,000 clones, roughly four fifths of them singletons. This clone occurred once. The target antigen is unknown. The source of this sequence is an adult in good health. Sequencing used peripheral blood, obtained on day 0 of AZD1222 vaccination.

CDR3 coding DNA: TGCAGCGTTGAAGCCCTTCGGGGGACTGAAGCTTTCTTT. Encoded protein: CSVEALRGTEAFF. The chain carries TRBV29-1 and TRBJ1-1; TRBD1 is a possible D gene (5 bases). The V gene lost 1 base and the J gene lost 5 bases, with 11 bases spanning the gap. The germline CDR1 and CDR2 sequences are SQVTM and ANQGSEA. The CDR3 contains 13 residues. Supplemented by reference TRBV29-1 and TRBJ1-1, the full variable domain reads SAVISQKPSRDICQRGTSLTIQCQVDSQVTMMFWYRQQPGQSLTLIATANQGSEATYESGFVIDKFPISRPNLTFSTLTVSNMSPEDSSIYLCSVEALRGTEAFFGQGTRLTVV.